This T cell receptor beta chain came from a study of regulatory T cells in long-lasting Graves disease. Study-wide findings and caveats: Persistent cases favored TRBV28, TRBJ1-2 and TRBJ2-5. Newly diagnosed Graves' patients had higher TCR diversity than persistent ones.

The V end was cut by 7 bases, the J end by 10 bases, with 14 bases between. CDR1 is MDHEN and CDR2 is SYDVKM in the germline V gene. The CDR3 runs to 12 residues. Libraries of TCR beta came from iRepertoire HTBI primers plus Arm-PCR of CDR3 regions. TCRdb independently ran MiXCR on the multiplex PCR reads; one entry per CDR3 protein. Of roughly 450,000 distinct CDR3 sequences in the sample, 20% to 25% were seen once. The time point is: persistent/refractory GD, antithyroid drugs over 5 years with positive TRAb. PBMC-extracted RNA yielded the TCR library. This clonotype has only a few counts. Its antigen is currently unknown. A read error is possible here, since a much larger clone lies one base away.

Here the sequenced sample was peripheral blood mononuclear cells (PBMCs), taken when the disease was refractory, from a patient treated with antithyroid drugs. This chain joins TRBV28 and TRBJ1-5; D is uncertain. This TCR derives from a female donor with Graves disease. CDR3 bases: TGTGCCAGCACCAGGCCGTCCATTCCCCAGCATTTT. This translates into CASTRPSIPQHF. Complete variable domain (other parts from reference TRBV28 and TRBJ1-5): DVKVTQSSRYLVKRTGEKVFLECVQDMDHENMFWYRQDPGLGLRLIYFSYDVKMKEKGDIPEGYSVSREKKERFSLILESASTNQTSMYLCASTRPSIPQHFGDGTRLSIL.